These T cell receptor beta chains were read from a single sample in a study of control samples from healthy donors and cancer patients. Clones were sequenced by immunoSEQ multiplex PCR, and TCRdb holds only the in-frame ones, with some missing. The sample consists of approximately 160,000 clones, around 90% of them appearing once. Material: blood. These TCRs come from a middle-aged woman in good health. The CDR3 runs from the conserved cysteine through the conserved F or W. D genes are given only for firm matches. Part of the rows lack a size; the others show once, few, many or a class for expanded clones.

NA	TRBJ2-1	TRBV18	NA	CASSESRDNEQFF	TGTGCCAGCTCTGAAAGCAGGGACAATGAGCAGTTCTTC
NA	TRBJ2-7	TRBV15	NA	CATRAGWGYEQYF	TGTGCCACCAGGGCAGGGTGGGGCTACGAGCAGTACTTC
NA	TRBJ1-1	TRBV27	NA	CASSLVEGAWAEAFF	TGTGCCAGCAGTTTAGTTGAAGGGGCATGGGCTGAAGCTTTCTTT
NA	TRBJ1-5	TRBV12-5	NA	CASGSVAGQPQHF	TGTGCTAGTGGTTCCGTAGCGGGTCAGCCCCAGCATTTT
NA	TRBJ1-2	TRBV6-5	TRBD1	CASSLDRGDGYTF	TGTGCCAGCAGTCTGGACAGGGGGGATGGCTACACCTTC
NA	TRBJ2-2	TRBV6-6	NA	CASSLTGRTGELFF	TGTGCCAGCAGCTTGACAGGTCGCACCGGGGAGCTGTTTTTT
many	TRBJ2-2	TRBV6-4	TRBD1	CASKQGETGELFF	TGTGCCAGCAAGCAGGGGGAGACCGGGGAGCTGTTTTTT
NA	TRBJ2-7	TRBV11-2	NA	CASSLGDDALGSYEQYF	TGTGCCAGCAGCTTAGGCGATGACGCCCTTGGCTCCTACGAGCAGTACTTC
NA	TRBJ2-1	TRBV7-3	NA	CASSTYPTGEQFF	TGTGCCAGCAGCACCTACCCCACGGGTGAGCAGTTCTTC
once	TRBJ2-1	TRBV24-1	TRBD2	CATSDSTSGGYNEQFF	TGTGCCACCAGTGACTCCACTAGCGGGGGCTACAATGAGCAGTTCTTC
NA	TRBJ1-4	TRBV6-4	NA	CASTLQVTNEKLFF	TGTGCCAGCACCCTCCAAGTCACTAATGAAAAACTGTTTTTT
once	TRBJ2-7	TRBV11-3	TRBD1	CASSLGTGYEQYF	TGTGCCAGCAGCTTAGGGACAGGATACGAGCAGTACTTC
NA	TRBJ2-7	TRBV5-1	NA	CASSGGWGSDEQYF	TGCGCCAGCAGCGGGGGATGGGGGTCGGACGAGCAGTACTTC
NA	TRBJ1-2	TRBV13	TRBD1	CASSLRGGTDKIYGYTF	TGTGCCAGCAGCCTCCGGGGTGGGACAGATAAAATCTATGGCTACACCTTC
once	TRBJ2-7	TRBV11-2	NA	CASSLESRGRLEQYF	TGTGCCAGCAGCTTAGAGTCCAGGGGAAGGCTCGAGCAGTACTTC
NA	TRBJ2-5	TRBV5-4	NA	CASSWGPQETQYF	TGTGCCAGCAGCTGGGGGCCTCAAGAGACCCAGTACTTC
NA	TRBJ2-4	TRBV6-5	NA	CASNQGPIQYF	TGTGCCAGCAACCAAGGGCCCATTCAGTACTTC
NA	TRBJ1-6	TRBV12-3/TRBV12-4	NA	CASSFRGSPLHF	TGTGCCAGCAGTTTCAGGGGTTCACCCCTCCACTTT
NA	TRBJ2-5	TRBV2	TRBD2	CASSGTSGEQETQYF	TGTGCCAGCAGCGGGACTAGCGGGGAACAAGAGACCCAGTACTTC
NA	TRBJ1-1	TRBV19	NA	CASSIRGLNTEAFF	TGTGCCAGTAGTATTCGGGGATTAAACACTGAAGCTTTCTTT
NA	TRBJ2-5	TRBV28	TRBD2	CASSGLAGGRETQYF	TGTGCCAGCAGTGGACTAGCGGGGGGGCGAGAGACCCAGTACTTC
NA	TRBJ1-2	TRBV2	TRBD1	CASLRDRGNYGYTF	TGTGCCAGCCTCCGGGACAGGGGGAATTATGGCTACACCTTC
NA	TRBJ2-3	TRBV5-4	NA	CASSSPGTSTPTQYF	TGTGCCAGCAGCTCCCCCGGGACCTCCACACCTACGCAGTATTTT
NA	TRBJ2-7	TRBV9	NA	CASSVGLDPSYEQYF	TGTGCCAGCAGCGTAGGACTCGACCCCTCCTACGAGCAGTACTTC
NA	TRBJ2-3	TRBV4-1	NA	CASRVSGGGADTQYF	TGCGCCAGCAGGGTATCAGGGGGGGGCGCGGATACGCAGTATTTT
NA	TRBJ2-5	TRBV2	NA	CASEGPPVEETQYF	TGTGCCAGCGAGGGACCGCCGGTTGAGGAGACCCAGTACTTC
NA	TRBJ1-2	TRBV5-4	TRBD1	CASSDEGTDGYTF	TGTGCCAGCAGCGACGAGGGGACAGATGGCTACACCTTC
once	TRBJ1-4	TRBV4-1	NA	CASSQEPGYTNEKLFF	TGCGCCAGCAGCCAAGAACCGGGGTATACTAATGAAAAACTGTTTTTT
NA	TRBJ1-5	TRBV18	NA	CASSPPSQKHQPQHF	TGTGCCAGCTCACCACCCTCACAGAAACATCAGCCCCAGCATTTT
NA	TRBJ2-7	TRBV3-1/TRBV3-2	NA	CASSLLFGSSYEQYF	TGTGCCAGCAGCCTCTTATTTGGCAGTTCCTACGAGCAGTACTTC
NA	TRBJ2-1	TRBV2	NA	CASRYYDEQFF	TGTGCCAGCAGGTACTACGATGAGCAGTTCTTC
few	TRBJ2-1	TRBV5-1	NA	CASSFYGPGNEQFF	TGCGCCAGCAGCTTTTATGGGCCGGGGAATGAGCAGTTCTTC